This is a list of T cell receptor beta chains from one sample in a study of blood T cell repertoires in COVID-19. Produced via immunoSEQ multiplex PCR; TCRdb's table is partial and in-frame only. The sample consists of about 52,000 clones, around 86% of them appearing once. Source material: peripheral blood. All receptors come from a woman at least 80 years old with acute or convalescent COVID-19. The conserved cysteine and the conserved F or W are not part of the CDR3 here. For some rows the clone size is stated as once, few or many, or as a class when expanded; others skip it.

CDR3aa: ASSVSTSGGLNEQF
v_gene: TRBV9
abundance: NA
j_gene: TRBJ2-1

CDR3aa: ASSQDLWTRSMTDTQY
v_gene: TRBV4-1
abundance: NA
j_gene: TRBJ2-3

CDR3aa: ASSQVGEKLF
v_gene: TRBV3-1/TRBV3-2
abundance: NA
j_gene: TRBJ1-4

CDR3aa: ASRGGTSGLYEQY
v_gene: TRBV2
abundance: NA
j_gene: TRBJ2-7

CDR3aa: ASSPRQRGANVLT
v_gene: TRBV11-3
abundance: NA
j_gene: TRBJ2-6

CDR3aa: ASSLGATGGTPYEQY
v_gene: TRBV5-4
abundance: NA
j_gene: TRBJ2-7

CDR3aa: ASSLAPTNYGYT
v_gene: TRBV27
abundance: NA
j_gene: TRBJ1-2

CDR3aa: ASTPGQYNSPLH
v_gene: TRBV2
abundance: NA
j_gene: TRBJ1-6

CDR3aa: ASSFYGKSYNEQF
v_gene: TRBV11-3
abundance: NA
j_gene: TRBJ2-1

CDR3aa: ASRTMDRGGTEAF
v_gene: TRBV25-1
abundance: NA
j_gene: TRBJ1-1

CDR3aa: ASSLISGITGELF
v_gene: TRBV5-6
abundance: NA
j_gene: TRBJ2-2

CDR3aa: ASSEAQYSNQPQH
v_gene: TRBV6-1
abundance: NA
j_gene: TRBJ1-5

CDR3aa: ASSLWGLNEQF
v_gene: TRBV13
abundance: NA
j_gene: TRBJ2-1

CDR3aa: ASRTGQGNSPLH
v_gene: TRBV5-1
abundance: NA
j_gene: TRBJ1-6

CDR3aa: ASGSGTVAT
v_gene: TRBV12-3/TRBV12-4
abundance: NA
j_gene: TRBJ2-7

CDR3aa: ASSIGTGTEQY
v_gene: TRBV19
abundance: NA
j_gene: TRBJ2-7

CDR3aa: ASSLARAMNTEAF
v_gene: TRBV5-4
abundance: once
j_gene: TRBJ1-1

CDR3aa: ASSLYSGGVNEQF
v_gene: TRBV7-6
abundance: NA
j_gene: TRBJ2-1

CDR3aa: ATSRDPQGLSSGGYT
v_gene: TRBV15
abundance: NA
j_gene: TRBJ1-2

CDR3aa: ASSDPVLDTQY
v_gene: TRBV6-1
abundance: once
j_gene: TRBJ2-3

CDR3aa: ASSPGRENTGELF
v_gene: TRBV7-3
abundance: NA
j_gene: TRBJ2-2

CDR3aa: ASSPQQISSGNTIY
v_gene: TRBV18
abundance: NA
j_gene: TRBJ1-3

CDR3aa: AWTGTLGKWNTEAF
v_gene: TRBV30
abundance: NA
j_gene: TRBJ1-1

CDR3aa: ASSLQRALAGVGKGTGELF
v_gene: TRBV3-1/TRBV3-2
abundance: few
j_gene: TRBJ2-2

CDR3aa: ASSTGDSNQPQH
v_gene: TRBV3-1/TRBV3-2
abundance: few
j_gene: TRBJ1-5

CDR3aa: ASSGRTTKSAGELF
v_gene: TRBV7-2
abundance: NA
j_gene: TRBJ2-2

CDR3aa: ASQTGGWTLDYGYT
v_gene: TRBV6-6
abundance: NA
j_gene: TRBJ1-2

CDR3aa: ASSAGGSYNEQF
v_gene: TRBV2
abundance: NA
j_gene: TRBJ2-1

CDR3aa: ASSQGWYTEAF
v_gene: TRBV19
abundance: NA
j_gene: TRBJ1-1

CDR3aa: ASSEGQENTEAF
v_gene: TRBV5-1
abundance: NA
j_gene: TRBJ1-1

CDR3aa: ASSIQGGNQPQH
v_gene: TRBV19
abundance: NA
j_gene: TRBJ1-5

CDR3aa: SVPDRGLGYT
v_gene: TRBV29-1
abundance: NA
j_gene: TRBJ1-2

CDR3aa: ASSLEWTVDGYT
v_gene: TRBV5-1
abundance: few
j_gene: TRBJ1-2

CDR3aa: ASSHSRYNEQF
v_gene: TRBV11-2
abundance: NA
j_gene: TRBJ2-1

CDR3aa: ATLGQGANYGYT
v_gene: TRBV10-3
abundance: NA
j_gene: TRBJ1-2

CDR3aa: ASSPLSGGLTDTQY
v_gene: TRBV7-6
abundance: NA
j_gene: TRBJ2-3

CDR3aa: ASSFGRVGGMGGNQPQH
v_gene: TRBV27
abundance: few
j_gene: TRBJ1-5

CDR3aa: ASSLSSGFLTNEKLF
v_gene: TRBV7-2
abundance: NA
j_gene: TRBJ1-4

CDR3aa: ASSATGLTGNTIY
v_gene: TRBV25-1
abundance: NA
j_gene: TRBJ1-3

CDR3aa: ASSFGTGRETQY
v_gene: TRBV5-1
abundance: NA
j_gene: TRBJ2-5

CDR3aa: ASSIAEGEWYYGYT
v_gene: TRBV19
abundance: NA
j_gene: TRBJ1-2

CDR3aa: ASRGDRERYGYT
v_gene: TRBV19
abundance: NA
j_gene: TRBJ1-2

CDR3aa: ASNLQETQY
v_gene: TRBV5-1
abundance: NA
j_gene: TRBJ2-5

CDR3aa: ASRETGGTQY
v_gene: TRBV6-5
abundance: NA
j_gene: TRBJ2-3

CDR3aa: ASSPKRGTSYEQY
v_gene: TRBV5-1
abundance: NA
j_gene: TRBJ2-7

CDR3aa: ARQGSNGYT
v_gene: TRBV2
abundance: once
j_gene: TRBJ1-2

CDR3aa: ASLEGNMNTEAF
v_gene: TRBV6-5
abundance: NA
j_gene: TRBJ1-1

CDR3aa: ASSVGLYIAGNTIY
v_gene: TRBV19
abundance: NA
j_gene: TRBJ1-3

CDR3aa: ASSSPTSSYNEQF
v_gene: TRBV3-1/TRBV3-2
abundance: once
j_gene: TRBJ2-1

CDR3aa: ASSFNRGLGEKLF
v_gene: TRBV6-5
abundance: NA
j_gene: TRBJ1-4

CDR3aa: ASSVGQHQETQY
v_gene: TRBV5-1
abundance: NA
j_gene: TRBJ2-5

CDR3aa: ASSLNGPGRARNEQF
v_gene: TRBV7-3
abundance: NA
j_gene: TRBJ2-1